This TCR beta chain came from a study of cytomegalovirus exposure and HLA in healthy donors. Study-wide background: Earlier findings included about 120 million unique TCR beta sequences obtained from about 179 million T cells. Study-wide findings and caveats: V- and J-gene trimming in TCR beta was tied to a missense DCLRE1C variant by an analysis performed later. Available immune exposure information covered CMV serostatus only.

Use of 60 Vbeta and 13 Jbeta primers characterized the PCR. Using immunoSEQ multiplex PCR, the repertoire was profiled, and TCRdb retains in-frame clones only, with some absent. This sample yields 120,000 or so clones, of which 78% are seen a single time; roughly 5.9% belongs to the top ten. For this clone: The antigen is unknown.

The germline V gene encodes CDR1 MNHEY and CDR2 SMNVEV (reference sequence). The J segment lost 1 base and the V segment lost 5 bases, leaving 4 bases of the junction unmatched. The CDR3 is 15 residues long. Input material: PBMCs. The rearrangement uses TRBV27 and TRBJ2-7, with 11 bases lining up with TRBD2. This TCR derives from a woman between 40 and 55 years old in good health and CMV-seronegative. The CDR3 loop is CASSAGTSGSYEQYF. CDR3 sequence (DNA): TGTGCCAGCAGTGCTGGGACTAGCGGATCCTACGAGCAGTACTTC.